This T cell receptor (beta chain) was captured in a study of cytotoxic CD8 clonotypes in ibrutinib-treated CLL (dated by TCRdb to the early 2020s). Looking at the study overall: In this cohort, about 15 patients were treatment-naive and approximately 10 were relapsed/refractory, while some 18 had unmutated IGHV. Every sample from remission and from progressive disease was obtained while the patients were still on ibrutinib. Partial responses were observed in about 25 patients and complete responses in 2; after a median follow-up of 68 months, remission was maintained in 14 patients and progression was observed in about twelve. An average of roughly 250,000 productive templates and tens of thousands of productive rearrangements was obtained per sample. Cryopreserved peripheral blood mononuclear cells were collected at three points: before therapy, at response, and at either sustained remission or disease progression. Longitudinal samples were obtainable from about 30% of the roughly 90 participants in the trial. Response samples were obtained after a median of approximately twelve months of treatment, with a range of about 6 to 36 months.

Taken from cysteine to phenylalanine, the CDR3 has 12 residues. The entry retains the CDR3 DNA only, 36 bases that are in frame from base 1. Cut back by 4 bases and 5 bases, the V and J ends lie 6 bases apart. The germline V gene provides CDR1 SNHLY and CDR2 FYNNEI. General findings and caveats noted by the study authors: Baseline clonality was found to be higher than that of age-matched healthy donors and was strongly correlated with circulating CD8+ T-cell counts. Clonality increased at ibrutinib response, stayed stable in sustained remission, and fell back toward baseline at progression. Sampling times were not matched between sustained-remission and progressing patients, and lymph node repertoires were not studied. Public clonotypes were rare and either contracted or stayed stable during treatment, and the rise in clonality at ibrutinib response reflected the expansion of private clonotypes.

Notes on this clone: What this receptor recognizes is not known. There are no base qualities to consult, and no much larger clone falls within one base.

For TCR beta library preparation, 1.5 to 2 micrograms of genomic DNA were isolated from cryopreserved PBMCs. High-throughput TCR beta sequencing was performed on longitudinal blood samples from CLL patients receiving ibrutinib monotherapy. The patients were enrolled in a single-center, open-label phase 2 trial of ibrutinib monotherapy. A MiSeq instrument was used for deep resolution sequencing, which targeted depths ranging from 1 in 1 million up to 1 in 200,000 T cells, with coverage averaging 10x for each clonotype. The immunoSEQ hsTCRB Kit was used to generate TCR beta libraries. Per the source publication's procedure: The data were analyzed with ImmunoSEQ Analyzer and ImmunoSEQ Data Assistant, and V, D and J gene assignments followed IMGT definitions. Clonality, which ranges from 0 to 1, was calculated as one minus the normalized Shannon entropy of productive rearrangement frequencies. Public clonotype analysis was restricted to overrepresented clonotypes comprising at least 0.05% of each patient's repertoire. Repertoires from 10 to 15 age-matched healthy donors in immuneACCESS were used as clonality controls. TCRdb mirrors the immuneACCESS table, restricted to in-frame sequences. Some clones are absent from its copies; in checked studies, under half trace to an unresolved V gene, and the reason for the others is unknown. V, J and clone size derive from that table, while D and trimming were established from the DNA sequence. The sample includes a few hundred thousand clones, with approximately 67% observed a single time. The ten most abundant clones make up around 6.3% of the sample.

The sequence came from a human donor with chronic lymphocytic leukemia. This specimen was PBMCs, taken after 36 months of ibrutinib treatment. The chain links TRBV2 with TRBJ2-1; no D gene can be assigned with confidence. CDR3 protein: CASSGQDNEQFF. The DNA sequence is as follows: TGTGCCAGCAGTGGACAAGACAATGAGCAGTTCTTC.